These 27 T cell receptor beta chains share one sample of origin, sequenced in a study of identical twins. MiXCR, applied by TCRdb to the 5' RACE reads, yields one record per CDR3 protein. The repertoire holds around 250,000 distinct CDR3 sequences, with approximately 11% as singletons. These same data were also listed under a study on yellow fever vaccine responses in identical twins.

The material sequenced was memory (CD45RO+) T cells sorted from blood. These receptors all come from a woman between 18 and 30 years old in good health.

This clonotype was seen more than once but under ten times. The gene calls are TRBV4-1 and TRBJ1-4, with TRBD1 as a possible D gene (5 bases). Germline V lookup: CDR1 MGHRA, CDR2 YSYEKL. V was clipped by 0 bases and J by 8 bases, with 13 bases between them. CDR3 size: 15 residues. In DNA, the CDR3 is TGCGCCAGCAGCCAAGATGGGGCAGGGAACGAAAAACTGTTTTTT. Amino acid sequence: CASSQDGAGNEKLFF.

This clonotype came up many times. V and J are TRBV5-1 and TRBJ2-5; 7 bases are shared with TRBD1. CDR3 length: 14 amino acids. Losses at the gene ends were 2 bases for V and 3 bases for J; bases not matched to a gene: 4. The germline CDR1 and CDR2 sequences are SGHRS and YFSETQ. The CDR3 loop is CASSFRDSKETQYF. CDR3 sequence (DNA): TGCGCCAGCAGCTTCCGGGACAGTAAAGAGACCCAGTACTTC.

The sample holds a few counts of this clonotype. The rearrangement links TRBV4-1 to TRBJ2-5; 9 bases are a match to TRBD2. This CDR3 is built from 16 residues. Germline V gene lookup returns CDR1 MGHRA and CDR2 YSYEKL. Trimming cost V 4 bases and J 5 bases; bases outside gene matches: 11. The CDR3 sequence is CASSLYPAGGEETQYF. In DNA, the CDR3 is TGCGCCAGCAGCCTATATCCGGCGGGAGGGGAGGAGACCCAGTACTTC.

This clonotype occurred a few times. V usage is TRBV14 and J usage is TRBJ2-1; D unclear. V dropped 4 bases and J dropped 4 bases, with 8 bases sitting between them. The CDR3 sequence is 13 residues long. Germline values: CDR1 SGHDN, CDR2 FVKESK. In nucleotides, the CDR3 is TGTGCCAGCAGCCGAAGGGAATACAATGAGCAGTTCTTC. It codes for CASSRREYNEQFF.

Many counts were recorded for this clonotype. The rearrangement uses TRBV12-3 or TRBV12-4 and TRBJ1-5; the D is unclear. This CDR3 contains 12 residues. V was pared by 3 bases and J by 3 bases, with 3 bases between. The CDR3 here is CASSLFNQPQHF. The CDR3 DNA reads TGTGCCAGCAGTTTGTTCAATCAGCCCCAGCATTTT.

Written as DNA, the CDR3 is TGCGCCAGCAGTAGCGGGAGGGCCCGCTTGGAGCAGTTCTTC. It specifies CASSSGRARLEQFF. The V gene is TRBV10-1, the J gene TRBJ2-1, with 10 bases that match TRBD2. CDR3 length: 14 residues. CDR1 and CDR2 from the germline V gene are WNHNN and SYGVQD (reference sequence). The V and J ends lost 5 bases and 10 bases, in that order; junction bases with no gene match: 8.

This clonotype was detected a few times. The chain carries TRBV2 and TRBJ1-4; D is unclear. The germline V gene encodes CDR1 SNHLY and CDR2 FYNNEI. Trimming took off 8 bases at V and 8 bases at J, with 18 bases between the two ends. CDR3 length: 14 amino acids. This CDR3 reads CASLFTGGGEKLFF. The CDR3 coding sequence is TGTGCCAGCCTATTCACGGGCGGAGGGGAAAAACTGTTTTTT.

The sample holds a few counts of this clonotype. The rearrangement joins TRBV2 to TRBJ2-3, with 7 bases matching TRBD1. The CDR3 loop spans 16 amino acids. Germline loops: CDR1 SNHLY, CDR2 FYNNEI. V lost 5 bases and J lost 1; bases outside the gene matches: 9. The CDR3 spells CASSPNTGDRTDTQYF. CDR3 nucleotides: TGTGCCAGCAGTCCCAACACAGGGGACCGCACAGATACGCAGTATTTT.

The chain is built from TRBV5-4 and TRBJ2-3, with D possibly TRBD2 on 5 matching bases. This CDR3 region has 16 residues. V dropped 5 bases and J dropped 2 bases, with 18 bases sitting between them. Germline CDR1 SGHNT, CDR2 YYREEE (reference sequence). Here the CDR3 DNA reads TGTGCCAGCAGAATAGATCCGGGATCAAACACAGATACGCAGTATTTT. It translates to CASRIDPGSNTDTQYF. The variable domain in full, with the rest retrieved from reference TRBV5-4 and TRBJ2-3, is ETGVTQSPTHLIKTRGQQVTLRCSSQSGHNTVSWYQQALGQGPQFIFQYYREEENGRGNFPPRFSGLQFPNYSSELNVNALELDDSALYLCASRIDPGSNTDTQYFGPGTRLTVL.

The CDR3: CASSLERTWELFF. For the CDR3, the DNA is TGTGCCAGCAGCTTAGAACGGACGTGGGAGCTGTTTTTT. This chain links TRBV11-2 with TRBJ2-2; D ambiguous. V dropped 0 bases and J dropped 9 bases, with 8 bases sitting between them. This CDR3 spans 13 amino acids. The V gene's germline CDR1 is SGHAT and CDR2 FQNNGV.

J is TRBJ2-1 and V is TRBV20-1; TRBD2 matches 9 bases. J was trimmed by 5 bases and V by 6 bases; bases with no gene match: 8. CDR1 DFQATT and CDR2 SNEGSKA come from the germline V gene (reference sequence). The CDR3 totals 14 residues. CDR3 residues: CSARRLAAHNEQFF. For the CDR3, the DNA is TGCAGTGCGAGAAGACTAGCGGCGCACAATGAGCAGTTCTTC.

This chain joins TRBV3-1 and TRBJ2-1, with 9 bases that match TRBD2. Trimming removed 4 bases from V and 10 bases from J; junction bases left unmatched: 8. CDR3 size: 14 residues. Germline V gives CDR1 LGHDT, CDR2 YNNKEL (reference sequence). This CDR3 is CASSLQGSGREQFF. The CDR3 region has the DNA TGTGCCAGCAGCCTCCAGGGTAGCGGGAGAGAGCAGTTCTTC.

This clonotype came up a few times. The chain combines TRBV28 with TRBJ1-1; 7 bases agree with TRBD1. Germline values: CDR1 MDHEN, CDR2 SYDVKM. V lost 2 bases to trimming and J lost 7 bases; unmatched junction nucleotides: 16. The CDR3 has 17 residues. CDR3 DNA sequence: TGTGCCAGCAGTTTAGCTTGGAGAGGGGGCGCGAATTATGAAGCTTTCTTT. It is translated as CASSLAWRGGANYEAFF.

This clonotype was observed a handful of times. This chain connects TRBV12-3 or TRBV12-4 to TRBJ1-3, with 7 positions matching TRBD1. V was clipped by 1 base and J by 2 bases; unmatched bases: 2. The CDR3 loop spans 15 amino acids. The CDR3 bases are TGTGCCAGCAGTTTAGGGCAGGGGGCTGGAAACACCATATATTTT. Residues: CASSLGQGAGNTIYF.

The chain uses TRBV20-1 and TRBJ2-5; the match to TRBD2 covers 9 bases. Losses at the gene ends were 0 bases for V and 4 bases for J; bases not matched to a gene: 15. CDR3 length equals 18 residues. Germline CDR1 DFQATT, CDR2 SNEGSKA (reference sequence). CDR3 protein: CSARDRLAGRGVGETQYF. The CDR3 coding sequence is TGCAGTGCTAGAGATCGGCTAGCGGGACGCGGCGTTGGAGAGACCCAGTACTTC.

The chain combines TRBV7-2 with TRBJ2-7; the D call may be TRBD1 or TRBD2 (5 bases each). With 3 bases removed from V and 7 bases from J, the gap between germline ends came to 13 bases. The germline CDR1 and CDR2 sequences are SGHTA and FQGNSA. The CDR3 is 13 residues long. In DNA, the CDR3 is TGTGCCAGCAGCTTTAAGGGGTCGGGGGAGCAGTACTTC. It specifies CASSFKGSGEQYF.

Of note for this clonotype: A much larger clone is a single base away; this may be a read error. The chain uses TRBV4-3 and TRBJ2-1, with 9 positions matching TRBD1. The CDR3 loop spans 14 amino acids. Per germline, CDR1 LGHNA and CDR2 YSLEER. CDR3 protein: CPSSQQTGGGEQFF. CDR3 bases: TGCCCCAGCAGCCAACAGACAGGGGGAGGTGAGCAGTTCTTC.

The chain couples TRBV12-3 or TRBV12-4 to TRBJ2-3, with TRBD1 matching 12 bases. The V segment lost 6 bases and the J segment 1 base; nucleotides outside the gene matches: 2. The CDR3 spans 15 residues. The CDR3 reads CASRGTGGRTDTQYF. CDR3 in DNA: TGTGCCAGCAGAGGGACAGGGGGCCGCACAGATACGCAGTATTTT.

The table lists this clonotype with many counts. The genes are TRBV29-1 and TRBJ2-1; D is undetermined. The germline CDR1 and CDR2 sequences are SQVTM and ANQGSEA. The CDR3 extends over 11 amino acids. Trimming left V 7 bases short and J 4 bases short, with 8 bases between. This chain's CDR3 is CSGGLYNEQFF. As DNA, the CDR3 is TGCAGCGGGGGTCTTTACAATGAGCAGTTCTTC.

This clonotype was recorded a few times. J is TRBJ2-7 and V is TRBV6-2 or TRBV6-3; 7 nucleotides agree with TRBD2. The germline gives CDR1 MNHEY, CDR2 SVGEGT. This CDR3 has 16 residues. After removal of 2 bases from V and 3 bases from J, the junction contained 10 bases not matched to a gene. CDR3 DNA sequence: TGTGCCAGCAGTTACAAAGCGGGACGTACAAGCTACGAGCAGTACTTC. Its translation: CASSYKAGRTSYEQYF.

The chain employs TRBV7-9 and TRBJ1-4, with TRBD1 identical over 9 bases. Germline trimming cut 4 bases from V and 10 bases from J; bases unmatched to any gene: 13. Germline V gene data show CDR1 as SEHNR and CDR2 as FQNEAQ (reference sequence). The CDR3 has 16 residues. The CDR3 here is CASSSDLQGAIGKLFF. The CDR3 nucleotides are TGTGCCAGCAGCTCCGACTTACAGGGGGCGATTGGAAAACTGTTTTTT. Drawing the rest from reference TRBV7-9 and TRBJ1-4, the complete variable domain is DTGVSQNPRHKITKRGQNVTFRCDPISEHNRLYWYRQTLGQGPEFLTYFQNEAQLEKSRLLSDRFSAERPKGSFSTLEIQRTEQGDSAMYLCASSSDLQGAIGKLFFGSGTQLSVL.

V is TRBV20-1 and J is TRBJ1-5; unclear D gene. V was trimmed by 0 bases and J by 5 bases, leaving 17 bases between them. Germline loops: CDR1 DFQATT, CDR2 SNEGSKA (reference sequence). The CDR3 extends over 16 amino acids. The CDR3 DNA reads as TGCAGTGCTAGAGAGAACTTGGTAGAAAGGGATCAGCCCCAGCATTTT. Residues: CSARENLVERDQPQHF.

This sequence joins TRBV5-6 and TRBJ2-5; the match to TRBD1 covers 8 bases. The V and J ends lost 4 bases and 5 bases, in that order; junction bases with no gene match: 16. The CDR3 runs to 17 residues. The germline V gene has CDR1 SGHDT and CDR2 YYEEEE. CDR3 nucleotide sequence: TGTGCCAGCAGCGGGGGCATCGGCCAGGGGGCCTCGGAGACCCAGTACTTC. Amino acids: CASSGGIGQGASETQYF.

This clonotype was counted many times. The genes are TRBV6-2 or TRBV6-3 and TRBJ2-3; tentatively, D is TRBD2 (5 bases). The germline gives CDR1 MNHEY, CDR2 SVGEGT. V shed 0 bases and J shed 6 bases, with 10 bases lying between them. This CDR3 has 14 amino acids. The CDR3 DNA follows: TGTGCCAGCAGTTACTCGAGTTTAGCGGATACGCAGTATTTT. This gives the protein CASSYSSLADTQYF.

This clonotype was seen repeatedly, ten times or more. The V and J genes are TRBV20-1 and TRBJ2-3; unclear D gene. The CDR3 contains 14 residues. Germline V gives CDR1 DFQATT, CDR2 SNEGSKA (reference sequence). Trimming left V 0 bases short and J 0 bases short, with 7 bases between. The CDR3 is CSARDSRSTDTQYF. The CDR3 coding sequence is TGCAGTGCTAGAGATAGCAGGAGCACAGATACGCAGTATTTT.

This CDR3 reads CASSLVTSGGADTQYF. The CDR3 DNA is TGCGCCAGCAGCTTGGTTACTAGCGGGGGGGCAGATACGCAGTATTTT. The chain joins TRBV5-1 to TRBJ2-3, with 13 bases that match TRBD2. J gave up 4 bases and V 0 bases, and 2 bases lay outside the gene matches. Germline V gives CDR1 SGHRS, CDR2 YFSETQ. The CDR3 covers 16 residues.

This clonotype was seen a handful of times. The chain carries TRBV14 and TRBJ2-1; no clear D gene. Germline-derived CDR1 and CDR2 are SGHDN and FVKESK. Trimming pared 4 bases from V and 9 bases from J, leaving 13 bases between. The CDR3 is 13 residues long. In nucleotides, the CDR3 is TGTGCCAGCAGCCCCCTCGGAGAAGGTGAGCAGTTCTTC. Translation: CASSPLGEGEQFF. The full variable domain, completed using reference TRBV14 and TRBJ2-1, is EAGVTQFPSHSVIEKGQTVTLRCDPISGHDNLYWYRRVMGKEIKFLLHFVKESKQDESGMPNNRFLAERTGGTYSTLKVQPAELEDSGVYFCASSPLGEGEQFFGPGTRLTVL.